These 5 T cell receptor beta chains share one sample of origin, sequenced in a study of OX40 agonist ivuxolimab in advanced cancers. Some clones are missing from TCRdb's copy, which holds only in-frame ones; the method was immunoSEQ multiplex PCR. Among over 45,000 clones listed, approximately 93% were seen once. The sequencing used CD4+ or CD8+ T cells sorted from blood, collected in a trial of the OX40 agonist ivuxolimab. Receptor source: an adult with an advanced solid tumor such as melanoma, head and neck, liver or kidney cancer.

The chain carries TRBV7-9 and TRBJ1-5, with TRBD1 as a possible D gene (6 bases). The CDR3 runs to 15 residues. V lost 1 base and J 7 bases, leaving 14 bases between the germline ends. Germline V CDR1 and CDR2: SEHNR, FQNEAQ (reference sequence). CDR3: CASSLGEGEQQPQHF. The CDR3 nucleotides are TGTGCCAGCAGCTTAGGAGAGGGGGAACAACAGCCCCAGCATTTT.

This chain connects TRBV7-9 to TRBJ2-7; 7 bases agree with TRBD1. Per the germline V gene, CDR1 is SEHNR and CDR2 is FQNEAQ (reference sequence). The CDR3 extends over 14 amino acids. V lost 5 bases and J lost 0; bases outside the gene matches: 4. CDR3 residues: CASSPRTGSYEQYF. The CDR3 DNA sequence: TGTGCCAGCAGCCCACGGACAGGCTCCTACGAGCAGTACTTC.

The J gene is TRBJ2-7, the V gene TRBV21-1; the table's D call, TRBD1, has no DNA check behind it. TRBV21-1 is flagged as a pseudogene. CDR3 length: 18 amino acids. Written as DNA, the CDR3 is TGTGCCAGCAGCCCCAAACCGCTACTGGGTCAGGGGATGAACGAGCAGTACTTC. Translation gives CASSPKPLLGQGMNEQYF.

The J gene is TRBJ2-2, the V gene TRBV9; TRBD2 agrees at 9 bases. Germline values: CDR1 SGDLS, CDR2 YYNGEE. Trimming took 0 bases from V and 10 from J; bases not matched to a gene: 13. This CDR3 is built from 17 residues. In DNA, the CDR3 is TGTGCCAGCAGCGTAGCTAGGGAGAGTAGCGGGAGCAAGGAGCTGTTTTTT. Its protein is CASSVARESSGSKELFF.

The genes are TRBV4-1 and TRBJ2-7, with D hard to call. Germline V gene lookup returns CDR1 MGHRA and CDR2 YSYEKL. This CDR3 spans 14 amino acids. Trimming pared 1 base from V and 4 bases from J, leaving 11 bases between. This CDR3 reads CASSQASVGYEQYF. CDR3 DNA sequence: TGCGCCAGCAGCCAAGCCTCAGTGGGGTACGAGCAGTACTTC.